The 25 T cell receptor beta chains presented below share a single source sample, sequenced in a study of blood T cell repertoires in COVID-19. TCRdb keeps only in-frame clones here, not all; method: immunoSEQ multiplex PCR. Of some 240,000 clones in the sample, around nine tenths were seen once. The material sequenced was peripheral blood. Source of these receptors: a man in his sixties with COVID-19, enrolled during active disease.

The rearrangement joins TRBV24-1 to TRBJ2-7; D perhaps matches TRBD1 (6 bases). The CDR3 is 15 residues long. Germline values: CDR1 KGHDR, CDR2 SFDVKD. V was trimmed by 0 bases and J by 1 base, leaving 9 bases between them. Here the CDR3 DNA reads TGTGCCACCAGTGATTTGGGCAGGGGATCCTACGAGCAGTACTTC. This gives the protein CATSDLGRGSYEQYF.

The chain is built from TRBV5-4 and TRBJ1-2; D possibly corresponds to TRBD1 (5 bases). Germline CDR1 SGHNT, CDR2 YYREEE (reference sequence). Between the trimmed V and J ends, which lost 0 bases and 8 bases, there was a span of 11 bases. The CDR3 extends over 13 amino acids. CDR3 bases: TGTGCCAGCAGCTTGGAGGCAGGGCGAGGCTACACCTTC. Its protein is CASSLEAGRGYTF.

The CDR3 protein is CASSFSRGSGGYVSYNEQFF. CDR3 DNA: TGTGCCAGTAGTTTTTCACGGGGTAGCGGGGGCTACGTCTCCTACAATGAGCAGTTCTTC. The V and J genes are TRBV19 and TRBJ2-1, with 9 bases identical to TRBD2. The V segment lost 5 bases and the J segment 0 bases; nucleotides outside the gene matches: 17. Germline lookup yields CDR1 LNHDA and CDR2 SQIVND (reference sequence). The CDR3 is made up of 20 amino acids.

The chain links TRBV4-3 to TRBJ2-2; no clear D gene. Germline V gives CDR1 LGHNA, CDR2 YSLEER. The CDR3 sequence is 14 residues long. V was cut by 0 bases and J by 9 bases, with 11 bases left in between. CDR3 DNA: TGCGCCAGCAGCCAAGATGGCCGTGGCCGGGAGCTGTTTTTT. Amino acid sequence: CASSQDGRGRELFF.

This CDR3 reads CASSGEGGGSNNSPLHF. Written as DNA, the CDR3 is TGTGCCAGCAGTGGGGAAGGAGGAGGGTCCAATAATTCACCCCTCCACTTT. J is TRBJ1-6 and V is TRBV2, with D uncertain. This CDR3 is built from 17 residues. Deletions cut 4 bases from V and 5 bases from J, with 18 bases between. Germline values: CDR1 SNHLY, CDR2 FYNNEI.

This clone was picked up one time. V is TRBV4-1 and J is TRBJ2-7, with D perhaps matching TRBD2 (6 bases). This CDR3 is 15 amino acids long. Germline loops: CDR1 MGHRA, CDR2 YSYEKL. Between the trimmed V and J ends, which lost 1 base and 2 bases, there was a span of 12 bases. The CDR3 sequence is CASSQGASATYEQYF. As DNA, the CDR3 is TGCGCCAGCAGCCAAGGGGCTAGCGCTACCTACGAGCAGTACTTC.

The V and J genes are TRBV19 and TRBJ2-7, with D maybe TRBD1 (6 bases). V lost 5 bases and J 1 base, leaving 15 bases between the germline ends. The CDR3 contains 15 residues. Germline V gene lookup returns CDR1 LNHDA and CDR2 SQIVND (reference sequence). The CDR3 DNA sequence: TGTGCCAGTAGTGAACGAACCGGGACATCCTACGAGCAGTACTTC. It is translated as CASSERTGTSYEQYF.

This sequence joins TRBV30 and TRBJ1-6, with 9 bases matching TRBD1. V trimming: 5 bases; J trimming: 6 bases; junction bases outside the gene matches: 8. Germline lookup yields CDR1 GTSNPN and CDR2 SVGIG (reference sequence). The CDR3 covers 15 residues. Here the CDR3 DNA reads TGTGCCTGGCGAGGGATACAGGGGGCTAATTCACCCCTCCACTTT. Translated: CAWRGIQGANSPLHF.

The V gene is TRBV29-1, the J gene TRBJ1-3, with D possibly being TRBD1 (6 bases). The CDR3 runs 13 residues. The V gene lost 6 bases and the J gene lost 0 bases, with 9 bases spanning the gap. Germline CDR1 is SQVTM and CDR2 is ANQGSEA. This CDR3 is CSVLQGSGNTIYF. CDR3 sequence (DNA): TGCAGCGTGCTACAGGGCTCTGGAAACACCATATATTTT.

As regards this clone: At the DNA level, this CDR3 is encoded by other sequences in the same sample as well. CDR3 DNA: TGCGCCAGCAGCGGCGGGGGGCTTTCCGGAAACACCATATATTTT. As protein: CASSGGGLSGNTIYF. V and J are TRBV5-1 and TRBJ1-3, with a weak D call TRBD1 (6 bases). From germline, CDR1 is SGHRS and CDR2 YFSETQ. Trimming took off 4 bases at V and 4 bases at J, with 15 bases between the two ends. The CDR3 runs to 15 residues.

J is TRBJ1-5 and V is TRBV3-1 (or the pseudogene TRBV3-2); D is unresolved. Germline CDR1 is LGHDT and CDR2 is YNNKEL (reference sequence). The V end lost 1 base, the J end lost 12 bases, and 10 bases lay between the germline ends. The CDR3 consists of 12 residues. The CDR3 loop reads CASSQAGRIQHF. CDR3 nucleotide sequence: TGTGCCAGCAGCCAAGCAGGCCGAATCCAGCATTTT.

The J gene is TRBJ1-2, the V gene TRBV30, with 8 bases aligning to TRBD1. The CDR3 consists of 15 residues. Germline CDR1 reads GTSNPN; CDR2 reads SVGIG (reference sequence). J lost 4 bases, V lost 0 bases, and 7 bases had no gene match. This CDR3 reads CAWSVQGGTTYGYTF. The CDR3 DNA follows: TGTGCCTGGAGTGTACAGGGGGGGACAACCTATGGCTACACCTTC.

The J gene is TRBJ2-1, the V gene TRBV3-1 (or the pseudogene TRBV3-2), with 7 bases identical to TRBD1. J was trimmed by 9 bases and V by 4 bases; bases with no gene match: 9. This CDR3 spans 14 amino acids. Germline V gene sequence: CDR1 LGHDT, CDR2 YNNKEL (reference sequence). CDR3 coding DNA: TGTGCCAGCAGCCCGGGACAGCCAGGGGGTGAGCAGTTCTTC. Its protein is CASSPGQPGGEQFF.

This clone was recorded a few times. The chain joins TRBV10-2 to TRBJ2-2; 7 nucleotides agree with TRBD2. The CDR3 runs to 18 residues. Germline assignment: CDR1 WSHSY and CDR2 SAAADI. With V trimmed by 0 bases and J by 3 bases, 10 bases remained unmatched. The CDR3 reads CASSESTRRLADTGELFF. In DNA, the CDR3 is TGCGCCAGCAGTGAGTCGACTCGGCGGCTAGCGGACACCGGGGAGCTGTTTTTT.

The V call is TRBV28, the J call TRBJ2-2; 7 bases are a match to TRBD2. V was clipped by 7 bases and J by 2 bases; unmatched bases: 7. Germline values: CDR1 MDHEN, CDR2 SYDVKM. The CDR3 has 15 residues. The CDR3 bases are TGTGCCAGCAAAGATGGGGGGGGTAACACCGGGGAGCTGTTTTTT. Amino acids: CASKDGGGNTGELFF. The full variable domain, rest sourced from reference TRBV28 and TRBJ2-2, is DVKVTQSSRYLVKRTGEKVFLECVQDMDHENMFWYRQDPGLGLRLIYFSYDVKMKEKGDIPEGYSVSREKKERFSLILESASTNQTSMYLCASKDGGGNTGELFFGEGSRLTVL.

CDR3 bases: TGTGCCTGGAGGGTGACAGGGGGCGCTGGCTACACCTTC. It specifies CAWRVTGGAGYTF. The V and J genes are TRBV30 and TRBJ1-2; TRBD1 matches 10 bases. The length of the CDR3 is 13 residues. Germline trimming cut 3 bases from V and 7 bases from J; bases unmatched to any gene: 5. The V gene's germline CDR1 is GTSNPN and CDR2 SVGIG (reference sequence).

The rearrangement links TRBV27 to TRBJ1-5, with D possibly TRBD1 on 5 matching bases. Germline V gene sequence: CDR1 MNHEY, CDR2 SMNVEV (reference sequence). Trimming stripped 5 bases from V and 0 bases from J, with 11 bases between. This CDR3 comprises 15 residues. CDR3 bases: TGTGCCAGCAGTCCCCAGGGATATAGCAATCAGCCCCAGCATTTT. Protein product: CASSPQGYSNQPQHF.

The CDR3 DNA reads as TGTGCCAGCAGTTACGGCAGGACAGGGGGTAATGAGCAGTTCTTC. Encoded protein: CASSYGRTGGNEQFF. The chain has TRBV6-5 and TRBJ2-1; 10 bases align to TRBD1. V trimming: 2 bases; J trimming: 7 bases; junction bases outside the gene matches: 5. The CDR3 covers 15 residues. Germline assignment: CDR1 MNHEY and CDR2 SVGAGI.

CDR3 DNA sequence: TGTGCCAGCAGCGCCGGGACAGGGAACGGCTACACCTTC. Its protein is CASSAGTGNGYTF. The V gene is TRBV7-3, the J gene TRBJ1-2, with TRBD1 matching over 9 bases. The V gene's germline CDR1 is SGHTA and CDR2 FQGTGA. The ends lost 5 bases at V and 8 bases at J; junction bases unmatched: 6. The CDR3 is 13 amino acids.

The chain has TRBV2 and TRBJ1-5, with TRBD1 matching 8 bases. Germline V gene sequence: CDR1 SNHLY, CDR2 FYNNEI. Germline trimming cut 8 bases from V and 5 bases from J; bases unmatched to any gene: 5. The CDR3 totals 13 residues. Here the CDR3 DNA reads TGTGCCAGCTCAGGGGGCCTGGATCAGCCCCAGCATTTT. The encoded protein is CASSGGLDQPQHF. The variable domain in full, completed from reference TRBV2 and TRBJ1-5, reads EPEVTQTPSHQVTQMGQEVILRCVPISNHLYFYWYRQILGQKVEFLVSFYNNEISEKSEIFDDQFSVERPDGSNFTLKIRSTKLEDSAMYFCASSGGLDQPQHFGDGTRLSIL.

The CDR3 protein is CASSQNPYEQYF. In DNA form, the CDR3 reads TGCGCCAGCAGCCAGAACCCCTACGAGCAGTACTTC. This chain uses TRBV10-1 with TRBJ2-7, with D unresolved. V lost 6 bases and J lost 2, with 8 bases in between. The CDR3 loop spans 12 amino acids. Germline V lookup: CDR1 WNHNN, CDR2 SYGVQD (reference sequence).

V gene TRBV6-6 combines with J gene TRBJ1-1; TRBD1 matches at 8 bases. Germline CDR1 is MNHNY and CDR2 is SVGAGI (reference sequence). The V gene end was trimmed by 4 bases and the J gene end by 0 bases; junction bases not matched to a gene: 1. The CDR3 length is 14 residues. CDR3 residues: CASSWDRLNTEAFF. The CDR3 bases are TGTGCCAGCAGTTGGGACAGGTTGAACACTGAAGCTTTCTTT.

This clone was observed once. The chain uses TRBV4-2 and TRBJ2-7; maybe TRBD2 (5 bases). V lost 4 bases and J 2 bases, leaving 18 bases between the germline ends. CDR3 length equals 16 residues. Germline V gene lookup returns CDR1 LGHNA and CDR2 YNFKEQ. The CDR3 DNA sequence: TGTGCCAGCAGCCTTAGCGCACAAACCCGGACCTACGAGCAGTACTTC. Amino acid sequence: CASSLSAQTRTYEQYF.

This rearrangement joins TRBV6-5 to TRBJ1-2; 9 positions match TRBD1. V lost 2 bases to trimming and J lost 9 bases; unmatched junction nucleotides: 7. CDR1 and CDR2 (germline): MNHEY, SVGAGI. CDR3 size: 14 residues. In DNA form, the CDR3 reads TGTGCCAGCAGTTACACGGGACAGGGCGTGAGCTACACCTTC. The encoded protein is CASSYTGQGVSYTF.

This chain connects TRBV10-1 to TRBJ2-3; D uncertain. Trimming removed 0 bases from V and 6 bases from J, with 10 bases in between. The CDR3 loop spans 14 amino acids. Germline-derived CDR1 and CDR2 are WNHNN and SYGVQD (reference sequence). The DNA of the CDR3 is TGCGCCAGCAGTGAGTCTATGCTGACTGATACGCAGTATTTT. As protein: CASSESMLTDTQYF.